The clone carrying this T cell receptor (beta chain) has ten or more counts. Its antigen is currently unknown. This record belongs to a study of T-cell reconstitution after alpha-beta-depleted transplantation in children. Study conclusions and caveats: A year had passed since transplant, and T-cell counts and diversity by then came mostly from newly produced T cells. At around two months after transplant, the alpha-beta T cells were reportedly derived from several hundred expanded clones that came from non-depleted graft cells. Some patients' high day-60 TCRbeta diversity was traced to surviving recipient T cells and thymic progenitors.

TCRbeta library construction was performed incorporating unique molecular identifiers. TCRdb processed the PCR reads anew with MiXCR; each CDR3 protein has one entry. The top ten clones hold 14% of a sample with 450,000 to 550,000 distinct CDR3 sequences, around 10% of them seen once. CDR3 length: 14 amino acids. From germline, CDR1 is LNHNV and CDR2 YYDKDF (reference sequence). V was pared by 3 bases and J by 6 bases, with 6 bases of the junction left unmatched. The TCR was taken from a female patient aged 2-9 years who had a stem cell transplant for aplastic anemia, so the T cells may come from the graft donor. The V and J genes are TRBV15 and TRBJ2-7; 9 bases agree with TRBD2. Sample: PBMCs, mostly from graft donor cells, taken 180 days after TCRalphabeta/CD19-depleted stem cell transplant. The CDR3 here is CATSRGLASGEQYF. CDR3 DNA sequence: TGTGCCACCAGCAGGGGACTAGCAAGTGGCGAGCAGTACTTC.